This TCR beta chain was identified in a study of T cell responses to AZD1222 COVID-19 vaccine. Study-wide results and limits: Of the AZD1222 recipients, only 5 or 6 were seropositive at baseline. Breadth and depth of Spike-specific TCRs rose after two AZD1222 doses. Donors were chiefly white British, with a greater number of females, and clonal diversity was perhaps underestimated.

The method was immunoSEQ multiplex PCR; TCRdb's version includes in-frame clones alone and lacks a portion of them. The sample has roughly 150,000 clones; just under 95% are singletons. With respect to this clone: Its antigen is unidentified.

V dropped 4 bases and J dropped 0 bases, with 6 bases sitting between them. The CDR3 is made up of 13 amino acids. Germline CDR1 is MNHEY and CDR2 is SVGEGT. The chain joins TRBV6-2 or TRBV6-3 to TRBJ1-2; no firm D call. The TCR sequence derives from an adult in good health. Sequenced here: peripheral blood, sampled on day 0 of AZD1222 vaccination. CDR3 amino acids: CASSSQANYGYTF. CDR3 bases: TGTGCCAGCAGTTCCCAAGCTAACTATGGCTACACCTTC.